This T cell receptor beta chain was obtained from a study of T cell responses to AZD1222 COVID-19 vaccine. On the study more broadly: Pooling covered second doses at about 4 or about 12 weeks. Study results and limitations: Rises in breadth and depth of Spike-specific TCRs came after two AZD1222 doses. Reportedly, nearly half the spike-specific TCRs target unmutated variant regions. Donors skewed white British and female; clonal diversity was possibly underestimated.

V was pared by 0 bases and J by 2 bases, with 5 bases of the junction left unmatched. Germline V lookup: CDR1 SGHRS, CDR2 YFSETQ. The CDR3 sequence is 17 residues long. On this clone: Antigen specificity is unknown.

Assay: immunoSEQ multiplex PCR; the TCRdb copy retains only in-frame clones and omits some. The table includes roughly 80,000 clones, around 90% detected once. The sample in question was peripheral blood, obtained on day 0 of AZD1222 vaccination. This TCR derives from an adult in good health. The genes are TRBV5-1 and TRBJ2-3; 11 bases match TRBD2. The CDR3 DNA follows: TGCGCCAGCAGCTTGGGGCTAGCGGGAGGTACCACAGATACGCAGTATTTT. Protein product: CASSLGLAGGTTDTQYF.